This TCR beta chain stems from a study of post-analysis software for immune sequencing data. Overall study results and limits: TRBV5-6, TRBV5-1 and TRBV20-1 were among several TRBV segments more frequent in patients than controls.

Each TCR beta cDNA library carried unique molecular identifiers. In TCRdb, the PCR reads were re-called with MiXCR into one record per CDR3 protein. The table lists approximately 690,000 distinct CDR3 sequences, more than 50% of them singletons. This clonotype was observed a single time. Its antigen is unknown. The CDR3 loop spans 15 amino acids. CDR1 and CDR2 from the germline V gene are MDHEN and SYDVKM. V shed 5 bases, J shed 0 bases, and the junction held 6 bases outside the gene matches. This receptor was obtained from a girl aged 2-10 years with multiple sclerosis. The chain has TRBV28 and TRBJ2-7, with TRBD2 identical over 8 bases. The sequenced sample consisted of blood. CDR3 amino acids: CASSDTSGHSYEQYF. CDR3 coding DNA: TGTGCCAGCAGTGACACTAGCGGACACTCCTACGAGCAGTACTTC.